This note documents a single T cell receptor (beta chain) sequence. Its target is unknown. The CDR3 is made up of 13 amino acids. Trimming took off 6 bases at V and 2 bases at J, with 10 bases between the two ends. Naive and memory CD4+ T cells came from enriched cryopreserved PBMCs. Profiling relied on immunoSEQ multiplex PCR, and the TCRdb table lists in-frame clones only, not all of them. The sample has tens of thousands of clones, roughly 90% seen once. This sample is part of a study of CD4 T cells in relation to SARS-CoV-2 and coronaviruses. Study-wide findings and caveats: Approximately 65% of donors had memory CD4+ clonotypes crossrecognizing SARS-CoV-2 and common cold coronavirus spike.

V is TRBV12-3 or TRBV12-4 and J is TRBJ1-2; D is undetermined. The TCR comes from an adult with COVID-19. Sequencing used memory CD4+ T cells from PBMCs. The CDR3 is CASRLDGNYGYTF. In DNA, the CDR3 is TGTGCCAGCAGGCTGGACGGAAACTATGGCTACACCTTC.